This TCR beta chain was retrieved from a study of T cell responses to AZD1222 COVID-19 vaccine. This clone appeared a few times. Its cognate antigen is unknown. Overall study results and limits: Recipients of AZD1222 seropositive at baseline numbered only five or six.

The V end lost 3 bases, the J end lost 0 bases, and 9 bases lay between the germline ends. Germline V CDR1 and CDR2: SGHDT, YYEEEE. This CDR3 is 14 amino acids long. The table came from immunoSEQ multiplex PCR; TCRdb's copy has only in-frame clones and leaves some out. The sample records about 83,000 clones, 80% to 90% being singletons. The chain couples TRBV5-6 to TRBJ1-2; D unresolved. The sequence was obtained from an adult who received the AZD1222 COVID-19 vaccine. The specimen was peripheral blood, collected 28 days after the second AZD1222 dose. The chain's CDR3 is CASSWFETNYGYTF. CDR3 nucleotide sequence: TGTGCCAGCAGCTGGTTCGAAACTAACTATGGCTACACCTTC.